This TCR beta chain was sequenced during a study of T cells in Graves' hyperthyroidism and ophthalmopathy. V dropped 3 bases and J dropped 1 base, with 12 bases sitting between them. There are 15 residues in the CDR3. Germline CDR1 reads SGHTA; CDR2 reads FQGNSA. At least ten counts were recorded for this clonotype. The TCR beta CDR3 regions underwent amplification using RNA transcripts as the source. The TCR CDR3 first-round RT-PCR relied on the HTBI primer set. TCRdb re-called the multiplex PCR reads with MiXCR, one entry per CDR3 protein. The profile shows a few hundred thousand distinct CDR3 sequences, about an eighth of them singletons.

This clonotype originated in a woman between 18 and 29 years old with Graves' hyperthyroidism. The genes are TRBV7-2 and TRBJ2-5, with D uncertain. Input material: blood. Written as DNA, the CDR3 is TGTGCCAGCAGCTTCCGATGGGCGGCCCAAGAGACCCAGTACTTC. Residues: CASSFRWAAQETQYF.